One and the same sample provided the 15 T cell receptor beta chains below, sequenced in a study of T cells in Graves' hyperthyroidism and ophthalmopathy. Using RNA transcripts as the source, TCR beta CDR3 regions were amplified. An initial round of RT-PCR targeting the TCR CDR3 relied on the HTBI primer set. TCRdb itself ran the multiplex PCR reads through MiXCR, one entry per CDR3 protein. The sample lists around 290,000 distinct CDR3 sequences, about 18% seen once, with around 58% in the top ten. The source material was blood. Receptors were obtained from an older woman with Graves' ophthalmopathy.

The genes are TRBV6-1 and TRBJ2-1; D assignment may be TRBD1 or TRBD2 (5 bases each). The CDR3 has 10 amino acids. Germline-derived CDR1 and CDR2 are MNHNS and SASEGT. Trimming removed 2 bases from V and 16 bases from J, with 9 bases in between. Here the CDR3 DNA reads TGTGCCAGCAGTGAATGGGACGTCTTCTTC. Protein product: CASSEWDVFF.

This clonotype was recorded at least ten times. The J gene is TRBJ2-7, the V gene TRBV27; unclear D gene. V was pared by 8 bases and J by 6 bases, with 26 bases between. This CDR3 region has 16 residues. Per germline, CDR1 MNHEY and CDR2 SMNVEV (reference sequence). CDR3 protein: CASDPFVGHRIGEQYF. The CDR3, as DNA: TGTGCCAGCGATCCTTTTGTTGGGCATCGCATCGGCGAGCAGTACTTC.

This clonotype was seen repeatedly, ten times or more. The chain links TRBV7-7 to TRBJ2-7; 14 positions agree with TRBD2. Germline CDR1 is SSHAT and CDR2 is FNYEAQ (reference sequence). V trimming: 5 bases; J trimming: 2 bases; junction bases outside the gene matches: 2. This CDR3 comprises 15 residues. The DNA for the CDR3 is TGTGCCAGCAGCCCGGGACTAGCGGGAGCCTACGAGCAGTACTTC. Protein sequence: CASSPGLAGAYEQYF.

This chain joins TRBV5-1 and TRBJ1-1; unclear D gene. The CDR3 totals 14 residues. V lost 0 bases, J lost 1 base, and 7 bases lay in between. CDR1 is SGHRS and CDR2 is YFSETQ in the germline V gene. DNA for the CDR3: TGCGCCAGCAGCTTGGGGAACAGGAACACTGAAGCTTTCTTT. This codes for CASSLGNRNTEAFF.

The gene calls are TRBV4-3 and TRBJ2-3, with D unresolved. V dropped 0 bases and J dropped 2 bases, with 12 bases sitting between them. The CDR3 totals 16 residues. The germline V gene has CDR1 LGHNA and CDR2 YSLEER. The CDR3 sequence is CASSQEPEQITDTQYF. CDR3 DNA: TGCGCCAGCAGCCAAGAGCCGGAGCAGATCACAGATACGCAGTATTTT.

This clonotype came up many times. This sequence joins TRBV24-1 and TRBJ1-1; tentatively, D is TRBD1 (5 bases). Trimming removed 0 bases at V and 5 bases at J, with 6 bases between. Germline V CDR1 and CDR2: KGHDR, SFDVKD. This CDR3 is 13 amino acids long. The CDR3 reads CATSDLGGTEAFF. Here the CDR3 DNA reads TGTGCCACCAGTGATTTGGGGGGAACTGAAGCTTTCTTT.

This chain joins TRBV3-1 and TRBJ1-2, with D tentatively TRBD1 (6 bases). CDR1 is LGHDT and CDR2 is YNNKEL in the germline V gene (reference sequence). V was trimmed by 4 bases and J by 8 bases, leaving 14 bases between them. The CDR3 spans 13 residues. Here the CDR3 DNA reads TGTGCCAGCAGCCTAGGGGCAGGACAGGGCTACACCTTC. Translated, it gives CASSLGAGQGYTF.

V usage is TRBV29-1 and J usage is TRBJ1-2; 9 nucleotides agree with TRBD1. With 4 bases clipped from V and 4 bases from J, the junction kept 4 bases outside the gene matches. This CDR3 has 13 residues. CDR1 and CDR2 (germline): SQVTM, ANQGSEA. The CDR3 bases are TGCAGCGTTGCCACAGGGGGCGCCTATGGCTACACCTTC. It yields the protein CSVATGGAYGYTF.

The chain's CDR3 is CASLLSGWDSTSSYNEQFF. DNA for the CDR3: TGTGCCAGCCTCCTATCAGGGTGGGACAGCACGAGCTCCTACAATGAGCAGTTCTTC. The J gene is TRBJ2-1, the V gene TRBV2; 7 positions match TRBD1. The germline CDR1 and CDR2 sequences are SNHLY and FYNNEI. V lost 8 bases to trimming and J lost 0 bases; unmatched junction nucleotides: 19. CDR3 length: 19 amino acids.

This clonotype was seen many times. CDR3 in amino acids: CSASPGDTQYF. CDR3 DNA sequence: TGCAGTGCTAGTCCGGGGGATACGCAGTATTTT. The chain carries TRBV20-1 and TRBJ2-3, with a possible D match to TRBD2 (5 bases). The CDR3 length is 11 residues. Germline CDR1 is DFQATT and CDR2 is SNEGSKA (reference sequence). Trimming left V 3 bases short and J 6 bases short, with 7 bases between.

This clonotype was seen repeatedly, ten times or more. This chain uses TRBV12-3 or TRBV12-4 with TRBJ2-7, with unresolved D. Trimming left V 3 bases short and J 4 bases short, with 13 bases between. This CDR3 contains 14 residues. For the CDR3, the DNA is TGTGCCAGCAGTTTCCTCCCTCTTGAGTACGAGCAGTACTTC. It encodes CASSFLPLEYEQYF.

This clonotype was recorded many times. CDR3 region: CATSGRTGGRTEAFF. The CDR3 DNA follows: TGTGCCACCAGCGGCCGTACGGGGGGCCGAACTGAAGCTTTCTTT. The chain employs TRBV24-1 and TRBJ1-1; maybe TRBD1 (6 bases). In germline, CDR1 is KGHDR, CDR2 SFDVKD. V dropped 7 bases and J dropped 5 bases, with 19 bases sitting between them. The CDR3 sequence is 15 residues long.

The chain links TRBV27 to TRBJ2-1; 10 bases are a match to TRBD2. V was clipped by 6 bases and J by 8 bases; unmatched bases: 13. This CDR3 has 16 residues. Germline V gene lookup returns CDR1 MNHEY and CDR2 SMNVEV (reference sequence). The CDR3 sequence is CASRPTRLAGEDEQFF. The CDR3 DNA reads as TGTGCCAGCAGACCAACCCGACTAGCGGGTGAGGATGAGCAGTTCTTC.

This clonotype was detected many times. The rearrangement links TRBV5-5 to TRBJ2-1, with D perhaps matching TRBD1 (6 bases). V was clipped by 5 bases and J by 0 bases, with 12 bases between them. Germline V lookup: CDR1 SGHKS, CDR2 YYEKEE (reference sequence). This CDR3 region has 15 residues. The DNA of the CDR3 is TGTGCCAGCAGTATCGGACAGAGCTCCTACAATGAGCAGTTCTTC. It specifies CASSIGQSSYNEQFF.

This clonotype was recorded many times. The chain links TRBV28 to TRBJ1-1, with D tentatively TRBD1 (5 bases). CDR1 and CDR2 (germline): MDHEN, SYDVKM. This CDR3 is 12 amino acids long. V dropped 3 bases and J dropped 9 bases, with 11 bases sitting between them. The CDR3 reads CASSLVGAKAFF. The CDR3 bases are TGTGCCAGCAGTTTGGTTGGGGCCAAAGCTTTCTTT.